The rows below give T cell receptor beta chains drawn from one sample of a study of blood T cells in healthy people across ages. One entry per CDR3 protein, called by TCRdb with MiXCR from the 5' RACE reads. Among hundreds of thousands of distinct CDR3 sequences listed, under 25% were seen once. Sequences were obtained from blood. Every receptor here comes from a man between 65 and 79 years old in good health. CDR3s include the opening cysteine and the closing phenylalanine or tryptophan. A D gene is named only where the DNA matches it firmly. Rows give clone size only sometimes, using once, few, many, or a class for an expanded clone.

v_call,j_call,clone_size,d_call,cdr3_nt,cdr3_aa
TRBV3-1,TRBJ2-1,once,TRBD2,TGTGCCAGCAGTTCAGCCGAGCGGGGGAGCTCCTACAATGAGCAGTTCTTC,CASSSAERGSSYNEQFF
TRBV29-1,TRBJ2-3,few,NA,TGCAGCGTTGAAGATAGGCTAGTTGATACGCAGTATTTT,CSVEDRLVDTQYF
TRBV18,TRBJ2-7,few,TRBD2,TGTGCCAGCTCACCCGGACTAGCGGGAGAGGAGCAGTACTTC,CASSPGLAGEEQYF
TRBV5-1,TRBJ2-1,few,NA,TGCGCCAGCAATCAAGGCGACGCCCACTCCTACAATGAGCAGTTCTTC,CASNQGDAHSYNEQFF
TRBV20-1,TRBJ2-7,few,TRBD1,TGCAGTGCTAGGGACAGGGGAACCTCTGTAGAGCAGTACTTC,CSARDRGTSVEQYF
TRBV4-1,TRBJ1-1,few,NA,TGCGCCAGCCCGAGTCCCAGCAGGAAGGGGACTGAAGCTTTCTTT,CASPSPSRKGTEAFF
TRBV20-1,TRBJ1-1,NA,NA,TGCAGTGCTGGAGGGAATTTTGACACTGAAGCTTTCTTT,CSAGGNFDTEAFF
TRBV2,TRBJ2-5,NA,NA,TGTGCCAGCAGTGGTATTACCGGGGAGACCCAGTACTTC,CASSGITGETQYF
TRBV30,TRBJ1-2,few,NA,TGTGCCTGGAGTTACCTAGGGGCTAACTATGGCTACACCTTC,CAWSYLGANYGYTF
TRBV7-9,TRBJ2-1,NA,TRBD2,TGTGCCAGCAGCCACCCTGGGGAGGGACACAATGAGCAGTTCTTC,CASSHPGEGHNEQFF
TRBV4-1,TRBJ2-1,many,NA,TGTGCCAGCAGCCAAGCCTACAATGAGCAGTTCTTC,CASSQAYNEQFF
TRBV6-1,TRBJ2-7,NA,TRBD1,TGTGCCAGCACCCTCACACAGGGGAGCTACGAGCAGTACTTC,CASTLTQGSYEQYF
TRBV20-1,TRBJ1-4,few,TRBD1,TGCAGTGCTCAGGGGGTCGAGACTAATGAAAAACTGTTTTTT,CSAQGVETNEKLFF
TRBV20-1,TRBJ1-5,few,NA,TGCAGTGCTAGATTATCGGACAGCAATCAGCCCCAGCATTTT,CSARLSDSNQPQHF
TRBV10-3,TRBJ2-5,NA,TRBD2,TGTGCCATCAGTGAGCTAGCGGGTCAAGAGACCCAGTACTTC,CAISELAGQETQYF
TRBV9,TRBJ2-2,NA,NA,TGTGCCAGCAGGCCCGGGAGTAACACCGGGGAGCTGTTTTTT,CASRPGSNTGELFF
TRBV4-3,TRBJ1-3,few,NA,TGCGCCAGCAGTCTAGACTGGACCTCTGGAAACACCATATATTTT,CASSLDWTSGNTIYF
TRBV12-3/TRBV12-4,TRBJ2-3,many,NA,TGTGCCAGCAGTCTCGGGACTCCTAGCACAGATACGCAGTATTTT,CASSLGTPSTDTQYF
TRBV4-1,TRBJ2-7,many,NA,TGCGCCAGCAGCGACCGGGACGCACCAACCTACGAGCAGTACTTC,CASSDRDAPTYEQYF
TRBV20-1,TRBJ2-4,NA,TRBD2,TGCAGTGCTAGGACTAGCGCGCTAGCCAAAAACATTCAGCACTTC,CSARTSALAKNIQHF
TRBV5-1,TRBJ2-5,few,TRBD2,TGCGCCAGCAGCCCTCTCCCGAGGACTAGCGGGAGGATGGACCAAGAGACCCAGTACTTC,CASSPLPRTSGRMDQETQYF
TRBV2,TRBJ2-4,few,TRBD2,TGTGCCAGCAGTGAGGGAGGGACTAACATTCAGTACTTC,CASSEGGTNIQYF
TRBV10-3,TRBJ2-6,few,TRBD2,TGTGCCATCAGGGGGACTAGCGATGGGGCCAACGTCCTGACTTTC,CAIRGTSDGANVLTF